This T cell receptor beta chain was identified during a study of T cells in tumors after PD-1 blockade. As concerns this clone: Its matching antigen is unknown.

Overall study findings and caveats: After therapy, most expanded exhausted CD8+ clones were absent pre-treatment, suggesting clonal replacement. Blood contained about 42% of the tumor's TCR clonotypes.

Indicated time point: first of two post-therapy site-matched biopsies roughly 2 months apart. Profiled with immunoSEQ multiplex PCR; TCRdb holds only in-frame clones, not every one. Altogether roughly 2,700 clones are present, roughly 77% being singletons, with the ten largest covering around 15%. The V end lost 1 base, the J end lost 7 bases, and 15 bases lay between the germline ends. Looked up from germline, CDR1 is SGHTA and CDR2 is FQGNSA. The CDR3 totals 15 residues. The source of this sequence is a human donor with basal cell carcinoma. The chain links TRBV7-2 to TRBJ2-3, with D perhaps matching TRBD2 (7 bases). The source was tumor tissue, collected after anti-PD-1 treatment. In nucleotides, the CDR3 is TGTGCCAGCAGCTTAGTTTGGGGGGGCACGTATACGCAGTATTTT. Translating gives CASSLVWGGTYTQYF.